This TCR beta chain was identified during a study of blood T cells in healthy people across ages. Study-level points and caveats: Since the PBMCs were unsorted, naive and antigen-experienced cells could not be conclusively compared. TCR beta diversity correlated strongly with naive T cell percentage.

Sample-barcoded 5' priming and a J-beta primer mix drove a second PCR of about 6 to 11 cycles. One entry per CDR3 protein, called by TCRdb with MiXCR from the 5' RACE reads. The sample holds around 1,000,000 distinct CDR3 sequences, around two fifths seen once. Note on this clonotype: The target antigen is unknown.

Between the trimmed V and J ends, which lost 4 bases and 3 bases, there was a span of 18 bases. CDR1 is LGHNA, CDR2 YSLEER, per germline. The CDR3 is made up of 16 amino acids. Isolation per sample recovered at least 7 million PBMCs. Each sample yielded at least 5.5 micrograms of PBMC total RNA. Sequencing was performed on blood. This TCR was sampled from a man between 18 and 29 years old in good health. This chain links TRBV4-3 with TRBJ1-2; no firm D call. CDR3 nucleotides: TGCGCCAGCAGCCGATTAAATGCAGCAACGCACTATGGCTACACCTTC. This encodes CASSRLNAATHYGYTF.